This T cell receptor (beta chain) stems from a study of regulatory T cells in long-lasting Graves disease. Germline V lookup: CDR1 MNHNS, CDR2 SASEGT. Trimming took 4 bases from V and 5 from J; bases not matched to a gene: 11. CDR3 length equals 16 residues. Time point in this sample: newly diagnosed GD, antithyroid drugs for less than 3 months. Generation of the TCR library employed RNA extracted from PBMCs. iRepertoire HTBI primers and Arm-PCR of CDR3 regions built TCR beta libraries. TCRdb independently ran MiXCR on the multiplex PCR reads; one entry per CDR3 protein. The sample holds more than 300,000 distinct CDR3 sequences; about 14% are singletons and the top ten take about a fifth. Many counts were recorded for this clonotype. No antigen is known for it. General study results and limits: Small numbers of samples may have cut accuracy.

The chain employs TRBV6-1 and TRBJ1-2, with 9 bases fitting TRBD1. The receptor was derived from a female donor with Graves disease. Source: peripheral blood mononuclear cells (PBMCs), taken at new diagnosis, from a patient treated with antithyroid drugs. The CDR3 DNA reads TGTGCCAGCAGTGTCCCGGGACAGGGAGGGAGATATGGCTACACCTTC. This translates into CASSVPGQGGRYGYTF.